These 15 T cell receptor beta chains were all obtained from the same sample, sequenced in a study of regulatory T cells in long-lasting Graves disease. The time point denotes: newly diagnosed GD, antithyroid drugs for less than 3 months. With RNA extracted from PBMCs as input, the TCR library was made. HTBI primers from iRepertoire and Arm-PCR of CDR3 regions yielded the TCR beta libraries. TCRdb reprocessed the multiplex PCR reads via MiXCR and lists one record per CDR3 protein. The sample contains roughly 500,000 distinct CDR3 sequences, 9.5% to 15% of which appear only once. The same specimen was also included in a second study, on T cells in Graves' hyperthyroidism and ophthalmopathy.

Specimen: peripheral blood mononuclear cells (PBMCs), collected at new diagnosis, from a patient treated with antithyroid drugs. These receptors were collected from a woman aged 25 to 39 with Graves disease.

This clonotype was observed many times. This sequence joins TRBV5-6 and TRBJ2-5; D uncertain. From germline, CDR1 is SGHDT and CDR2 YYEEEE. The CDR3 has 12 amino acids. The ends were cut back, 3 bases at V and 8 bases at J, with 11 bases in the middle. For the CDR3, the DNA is TGTGCCAGCAGCTCGTCGGGCCCTACCCAGTACTTC. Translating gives CASSSSGPTQYF.

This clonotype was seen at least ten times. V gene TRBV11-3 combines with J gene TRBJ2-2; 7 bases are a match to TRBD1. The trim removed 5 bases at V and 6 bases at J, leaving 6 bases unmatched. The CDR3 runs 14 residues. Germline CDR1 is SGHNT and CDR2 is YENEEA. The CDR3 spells CASSPTGAAGELFF. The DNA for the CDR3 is TGTGCCAGCAGCCCCACAGGGGCGGCCGGGGAGCTGTTTTTT.

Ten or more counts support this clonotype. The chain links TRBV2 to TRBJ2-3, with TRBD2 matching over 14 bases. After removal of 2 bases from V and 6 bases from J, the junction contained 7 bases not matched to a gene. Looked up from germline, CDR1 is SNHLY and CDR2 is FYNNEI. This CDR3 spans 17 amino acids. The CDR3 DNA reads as TGTGCCAGCAGTGAACGGGGACTAGCGGGAGTGGAGGATACGCAGTATTTT. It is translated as CASSERGLAGVEDTQYF.

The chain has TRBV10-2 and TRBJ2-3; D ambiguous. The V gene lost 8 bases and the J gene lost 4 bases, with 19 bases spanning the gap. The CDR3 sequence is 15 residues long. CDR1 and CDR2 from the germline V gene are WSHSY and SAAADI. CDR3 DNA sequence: TGCGCCAGCCTATCCCAGCAGGCCCTACCAGATACGCAGTATTTT. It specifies CASLSQQALPDTQYF.

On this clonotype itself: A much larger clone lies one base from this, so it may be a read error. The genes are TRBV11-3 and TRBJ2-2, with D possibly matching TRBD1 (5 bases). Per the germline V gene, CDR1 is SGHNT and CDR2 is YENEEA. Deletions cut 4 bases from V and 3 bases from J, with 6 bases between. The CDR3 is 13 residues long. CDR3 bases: TGTGCCAGCAGCTCCAGGGACACCGGGGAGCTGTTTTTT. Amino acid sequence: CASSSRDTGELFF. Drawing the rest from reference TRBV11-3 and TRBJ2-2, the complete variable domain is EAGVVQSPRYKIIEKKQPVAFWCNPISGHNTLYWYLQNLGQGPELLIRYENEEAVDDSQLPKDRFSAERLKGVDSTLKIQPAELGDSAVYLCASSSRDTGELFFGEGSRLTVL.

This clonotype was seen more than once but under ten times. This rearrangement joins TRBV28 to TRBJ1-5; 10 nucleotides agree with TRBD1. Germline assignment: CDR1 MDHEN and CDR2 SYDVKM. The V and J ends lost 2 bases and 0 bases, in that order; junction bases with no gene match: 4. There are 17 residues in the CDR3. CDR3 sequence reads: CASSLRTGGRSNQPQHF. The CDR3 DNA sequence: TGTGCCAGCAGTTTAAGGACAGGGGGTCGTAGCAATCAGCCCCAGCATTTT.

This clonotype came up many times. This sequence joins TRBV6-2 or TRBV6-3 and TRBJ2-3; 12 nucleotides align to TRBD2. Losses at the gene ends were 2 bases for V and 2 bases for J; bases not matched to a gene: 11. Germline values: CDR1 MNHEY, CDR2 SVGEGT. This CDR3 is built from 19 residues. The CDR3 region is CASSYAGLAGYPLTDTQYF. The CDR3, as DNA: TGTGCCAGCAGTTACGCGGGACTAGCGGGTTATCCCCTCACAGATACGCAGTATTTT.

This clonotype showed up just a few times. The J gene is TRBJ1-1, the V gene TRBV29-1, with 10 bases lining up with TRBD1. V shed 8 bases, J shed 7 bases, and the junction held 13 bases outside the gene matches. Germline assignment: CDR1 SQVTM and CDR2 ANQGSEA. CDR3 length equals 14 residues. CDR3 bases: TGCAGCAGTGCCCGACAGGGGGCGTATAATGAAGCTTTCTTT. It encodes CSSARQGAYNEAFF.

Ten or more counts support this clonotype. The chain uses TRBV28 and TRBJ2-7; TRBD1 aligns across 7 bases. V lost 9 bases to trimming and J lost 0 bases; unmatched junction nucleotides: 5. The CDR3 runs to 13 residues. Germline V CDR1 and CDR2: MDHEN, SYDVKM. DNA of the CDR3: TGTGCCAGTCTACAGGGGAGCTCCTACGAGCAGTACTTC. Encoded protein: CASLQGSSYEQYF.

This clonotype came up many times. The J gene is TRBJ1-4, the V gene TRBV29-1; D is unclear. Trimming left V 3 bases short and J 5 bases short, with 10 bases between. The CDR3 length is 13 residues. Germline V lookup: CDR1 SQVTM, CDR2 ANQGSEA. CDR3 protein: CSVETNENEKLFF. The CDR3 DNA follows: TGCAGCGTTGAGACTAACGAGAATGAAAAACTGTTTTTT.

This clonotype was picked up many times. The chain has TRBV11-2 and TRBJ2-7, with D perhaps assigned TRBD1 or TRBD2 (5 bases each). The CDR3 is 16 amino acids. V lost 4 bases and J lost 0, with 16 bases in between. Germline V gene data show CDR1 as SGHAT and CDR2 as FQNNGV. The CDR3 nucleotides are TGTGCCAGCAGCTCATATAGGGGACGTGTCTCCTACGAGCAGTACTTC. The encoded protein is CASSSYRGRVSYEQYF.

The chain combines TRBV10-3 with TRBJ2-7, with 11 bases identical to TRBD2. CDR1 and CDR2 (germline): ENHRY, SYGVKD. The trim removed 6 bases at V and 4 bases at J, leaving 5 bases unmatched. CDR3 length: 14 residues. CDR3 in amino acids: CAISLTSGSYEQYF. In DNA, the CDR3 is TGTGCCATCAGCCTTACTAGCGGGAGTTACGAGCAGTACTTC.

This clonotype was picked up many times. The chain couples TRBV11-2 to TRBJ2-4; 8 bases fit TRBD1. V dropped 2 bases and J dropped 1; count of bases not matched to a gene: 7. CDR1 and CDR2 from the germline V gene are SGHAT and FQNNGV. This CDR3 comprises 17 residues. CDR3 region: CASSLPYRGRAKNIQYF. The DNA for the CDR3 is TGTGCCAGCAGCTTACCCTACAGGGGGAGGGCCAAAAACATTCAGTACTTC.

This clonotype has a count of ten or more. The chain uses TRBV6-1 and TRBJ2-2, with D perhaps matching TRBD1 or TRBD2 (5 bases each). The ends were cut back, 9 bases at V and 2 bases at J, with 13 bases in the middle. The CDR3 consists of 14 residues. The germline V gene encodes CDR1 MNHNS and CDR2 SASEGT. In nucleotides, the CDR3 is TGTGCCAGTAAAGGGACGGCCAACACCGGGGAGCTGTTTTTT. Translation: CASKGTANTGELFF.

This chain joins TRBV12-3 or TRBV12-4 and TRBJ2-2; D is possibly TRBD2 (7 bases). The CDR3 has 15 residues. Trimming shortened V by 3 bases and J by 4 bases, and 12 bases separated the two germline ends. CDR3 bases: TGTGCCAGCAGTTTTCGGGGGGCCCCCACCGGGGAGCTGTTTTTT. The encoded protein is CASSFRGAPTGELFF.